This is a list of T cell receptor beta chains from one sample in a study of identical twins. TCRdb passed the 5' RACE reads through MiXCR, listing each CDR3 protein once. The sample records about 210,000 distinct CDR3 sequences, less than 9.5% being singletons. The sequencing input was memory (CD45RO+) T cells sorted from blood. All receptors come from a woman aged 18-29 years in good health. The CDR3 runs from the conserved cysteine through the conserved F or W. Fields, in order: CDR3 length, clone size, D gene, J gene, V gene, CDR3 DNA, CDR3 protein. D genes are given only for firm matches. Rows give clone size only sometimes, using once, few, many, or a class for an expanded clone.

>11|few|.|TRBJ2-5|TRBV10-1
TGCGCCAGCGGGGGAGCGAAGACCCAGTACTTC
CASGGAKTQYF
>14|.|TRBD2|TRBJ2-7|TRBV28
TGTGCCAGCAGCTTCACTAGCGGGAGACGTTGGCAGTACTTC
CASSFTSGRRWQYF
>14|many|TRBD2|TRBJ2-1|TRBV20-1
TGCAGTGCTCTGGGACTAGGAGACTTCAATGAGCAGTTCTTC
CSALGLGDFNEQFF
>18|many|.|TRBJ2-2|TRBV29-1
TGCAGCGTTGATGATCCCAGACTCTACCACCGTTGTGGCGGGGAGCTGTTTTTT
CSVDDPRLYHRCGGELFF
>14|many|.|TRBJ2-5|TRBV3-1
TGTGCCAGCAGCCCCTCCTGGACGGAAGAGACCCAGTACTTC
CASSPSWTEETQYF
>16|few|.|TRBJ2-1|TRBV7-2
TGTGCCAGCAGCTTAGGCCCTTCCGGGGGCTACAATGAGCAGTTCTTC
CASSLGPSGGYNEQFF
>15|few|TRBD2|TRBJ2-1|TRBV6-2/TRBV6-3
TGTGCCAGCAGGGTACTAGCGAAGCCCTACAATGAGCAGTTCTTC
CASRVLAKPYNEQFF
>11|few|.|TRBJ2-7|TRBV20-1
TGCAGTGCTAGAGATGATTACGAGCAGTACTTC
CSARDDYEQYF
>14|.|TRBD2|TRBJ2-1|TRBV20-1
TGCAGTGCTAGAGGCGGGAGGGCCTTAAATGAGCAGTTCTTC
CSARGGRALNEQFF
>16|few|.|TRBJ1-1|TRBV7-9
TGTGCCAGCAGCTCCACCAAGGTCAGGGGAGGCACTGAAGCTTTCTTT
CASSSTKVRGGTEAFF
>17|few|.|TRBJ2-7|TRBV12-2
TGTGCAAGTCGCTTAGTAATTGCGGGAGGGGTCTCCTACGAGCAGTACTTC
CASRLVIAGGVSYEQYF
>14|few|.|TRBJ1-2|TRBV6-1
TGTGCCAGCACCACGGGTCGGACTAACTATGGCTACACCTTC
CASTTGRTNYGYTF
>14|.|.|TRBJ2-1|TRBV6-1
TGTGCCATTGCCGGGACCACGGTCTCTCGGGAGCAGTTCTTC
CAIAGTTVSREQFF
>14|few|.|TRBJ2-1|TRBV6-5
TGTGCCAGCAGTTACTCGATTACTTCTGGTGAGCAGTTCTTC
CASSYSITSGEQFF
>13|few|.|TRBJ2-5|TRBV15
TGTGCCTCAGGGGGGCCGGGGGTTGAGACCCAGTACTTC
CASGGPGVETQYF
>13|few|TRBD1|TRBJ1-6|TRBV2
TGTGCCAGCAGTCCGGGACAGGGTCAACCCCTCCACTTT
CASSPGQGQPLHF